These 22 T cell receptor beta chains came from one sample sequenced in a study of blood T cell repertoires in COVID-19. Libraries were prepared by immunoSEQ multiplex PCR; TCRdb keeps only in-frame clonotypes and omits some of them. The sample records roughly 11,000 clones, approximately 82% being singletons. The sample comprised peripheral blood. These receptor sequences come from a human donor in a cohort sampled during active COVID-19.

The CDR3 nucleotides are TGTGCCAGCAGTGAAGTTACGGAGACCTACGAGCAGTACTTC. It is translated as CASSEVTETYEQYF. The chain combines TRBV2 with TRBJ2-7, with D unclear. Trimming removed 1 base from V and 2 bases from J, with 9 bases in between. There are 14 residues in the CDR3. Per the germline V gene, CDR1 is SNHLY and CDR2 is FYNNEI. The variable domain in full, completed from reference TRBV2 and TRBJ2-7, reads EPEVTQTPSHQVTQMGQEVILRCVPISNHLYFYWYRQILGQKVEFLVSFYNNEISEKSEIFDDQFSVERPDGSNFTLKIRSTKLEDSAMYFCASSEVTETYEQYFGPGTRLTVT.

The chain links TRBV5-1 to TRBJ1-6, with no clear D. The ends were cut back, 0 bases at V and 2 bases at J, with 9 bases in the middle. In germline, CDR1 is SGHRS, CDR2 YFSETQ. This CDR3 has 16 amino acids. In DNA, the CDR3 is TGCGCCAGCAGCTTGGCCGGAGGGACCTATAATTCACCCCTCCACTTT. Translated, it gives CASSLAGGTYNSPLHF. Supplemented by reference TRBV5-1 and TRBJ1-6, the full variable domain reads KAGVTQTPRYLIKTRGQQVTLSCSPISGHRSVSWYQQTPGQGLQFLFEYFSETQRNKGNFPGRFSGRQFSNSRSEMNVSTLELGDSALYLCASSLAGGTYNSPLHFGNGTRLTVT.

The V gene is TRBV19, the J gene TRBJ2-1, with D possibly being TRBD2 (5 bases). In germline, CDR1 is LNHDA, CDR2 SQIVND (reference sequence). The CDR3 covers 14 residues. With 4 bases removed from V and 6 bases from J, the gap between germline ends came to 13 bases. CDR3 amino acids: CASSTEAVTNEQFF. The CDR3 nucleotides are TGTGCCAGTAGTACTGAAGCGGTGACCAATGAGCAGTTCTTC.

The CDR3 DNA sequence: TGTGCCTGGAGCGTTGGGACTTTTGCTTTCTTT. It specifies CAWSVGTFAFF. The chain employs TRBV30 and TRBJ1-1; a possible D gene is TRBD1 (5 bases). Trimming shortened V by 3 bases and J by 11 bases, and 13 bases separated the two germline ends. Germline V lookup: CDR1 GTSNPN, CDR2 SVGIG (reference sequence). The CDR3 extends over 11 amino acids.

This rearrangement joins TRBV27 to TRBJ2-5; 8 bases agree with TRBD2. CDR3 length equals 18 residues. With V trimmed by 2 bases and J by 1 base, 12 bases remained unmatched. Germline loops: CDR1 MNHEY, CDR2 SMNVEV (reference sequence). CDR3 nucleotide sequence: TGTGCCAGCAGTTTAAATCGGGGGGGCCGGAAGTTCCAAGAGACCCAGTACTTC. Its translation is CASSLNRGGRKFQETQYF.

The gene calls are TRBV7-2 and TRBJ2-5; a weak D match, TRBD2 (7 bases). The CDR3 length is 15 residues. Germline assignment: CDR1 SGHTA and CDR2 FQGNSA. Trimming took off 1 base at V and 5 bases at J, with 14 bases between the two ends. CDR3 coding DNA: TGTGCCAGCAGCTTAGACGGGGGGCCGGGGGAGACCCAGTACTTC. Encoded protein: CASSLDGGPGETQYF.

The chain uses TRBV29-1 and TRBJ2-5; TRBD2 agrees at 13 bases. The CDR3 runs to 16 residues. Germline CDR1 reads SQVTM; CDR2 reads ANQGSEA. The J segment lost 2 bases and the V segment lost 5 bases, leaving 8 bases of the junction unmatched. DNA for the CDR3: TGCAGCGTTTGTACCGGGACTAGCGGGGTACAAGAGACCCAGTACTTC. Protein product: CSVCTGTSGVQETQYF. Complete variable domain (other parts from reference TRBV29-1 and TRBJ2-5): SAVISQKPSRDICQRGTSLTIQCQVDSQVTMMFWYRQQPGQSLTLIATANQGSEATYESGFVIDKFPISRPNLTFSTLTVSNMSPEDSSIYLCSVCTGTSGVQETQYFGPGTRLLVL.

The chain is built from TRBV7-2 and TRBJ2-7; the D is unclear. V shed 5 bases and J shed 6 bases, with 11 bases lying between them. The germline V gene has CDR1 SGHTA and CDR2 FQGNSA. The CDR3 is made up of 12 amino acids. The CDR3 sequence: CASSPDMSEQYF. In nucleotides, the CDR3 is TGTGCCAGCAGCCCCGACATGTCCGAGCAGTACTTC.

The V gene is TRBV3-1 (or the pseudogene TRBV3-2), the J gene TRBJ1-4; the D gene is possibly TRBD1 (5 bases). Per germline, CDR1 LGHDT and CDR2 YNNKEL (reference sequence). The CDR3 sequence is 17 residues long. Trimming pared 4 bases from V and 3 bases from J, leaving 18 bases between. The CDR3 bases are TGTGCCAGCAGCCCAGGGAAAAGGGCGAGTGCTAATGAAAAACTGTTTTTT. Protein sequence: CASSPGKRASANEKLFF.

The J gene is TRBJ2-1, the V gene TRBV5-1; 11 positions match TRBD2. Germline V gives CDR1 SGHRS, CDR2 YFSETQ. The CDR3 covers 15 residues. V shed 4 bases and J 6 bases; nucleotides not matched to a gene: 6. The DNA for the CDR3 is TGCGCCAGCAGCAAACTAGCGGGGGAGGCCAATGAGCAGTTCTTC. This encodes CASSKLAGEANEQFF.

The chain joins TRBV5-8 to TRBJ2-7, with D perhaps TRBD1 (6 bases). The germline gives CDR1 SGHTS, CDR2 YDEGEE. Trimming pared 0 bases from V and 7 bases from J, leaving 17 bases between. This CDR3 comprises 15 residues. The CDR3 sequence is CASSLGSGVFGEQYF. In DNA form, the CDR3 reads TGTGCCAGCAGCTTGGGATCAGGGGTGTTCGGAGAGCAGTACTTC.

This chain joins TRBV7-3 and TRBJ2-2; maybe TRBD2 (6 bases). This CDR3 is 15 amino acids long. Germline CDR1 and CDR2: SGHTA and FQGTGA. The V end lost 5 bases, the J end lost 4 bases, and 14 bases lay between the germline ends. The CDR3 nucleotides are TGTGCCAGCAGCCCCGGAGGGTCGGGCACCGGGGAGCTGTTTTTT. It translates to CASSPGGSGTGELFF.

This rearrangement joins TRBV18 to TRBJ2-2; D not certain. Per the germline V gene, CDR1 is KGHSH and CDR2 is LQKENI. The CDR3 loop spans 13 amino acids. With 5 bases removed from V and 0 bases from J, the gap between germline ends came to 4 bases. The CDR3 here is CASSSSNTGELFF. CDR3 bases: TGTGCCAGCTCATCCTCGAACACCGGGGAGCTGTTTTTT.

The V call is TRBV30, the J call TRBJ1-5; D might be TRBD1 (5 bases). The V end was cut by 2 bases, the J end by 5 bases, with 13 bases between. CDR1 and CDR2 (germline): GTSNPN, SVGIG (reference sequence). CDR3 length equals 14 residues. CDR3 region: CAWSIGARYQPQHF. The CDR3 DNA follows: TGTGCCTGGAGTATAGGGGCAAGATATCAGCCCCAGCATTTT.

This clone was detected only a few times. The chain joins TRBV6-1 to TRBJ2-3; D might be TRBD2 (5 bases). Germline V gene lookup returns CDR1 MNHNS and CDR2 SASEGT. The CDR3 consists of 21 residues. V lost 1 base, J lost 0 bases, and 26 bases lay in between. CDR3 nucleotide sequence: TGTGCCAGCAGTGAAGAAATTGGACTCGCGGTGGGGTGGACTAGCACAGATACGCAGTATTTT. Its translation: CASSEEIGLAVGWTSTDTQYF.

CDR3 protein: CASSSTLGETEAFF. The CDR3 coding sequence is TGTGCCAGCAGTTCCACCCTAGGGGAAACTGAAGCTTTCTTT. V is TRBV28 and J is TRBJ1-1, with D perhaps TRBD1 (5 bases). The CDR3 consists of 14 residues. The V and J ends lost 4 bases and 5 bases respectively, with 14 bases between them. CDR1 and CDR2 from the germline V gene are MDHEN and SYDVKM.

The chain recombines TRBV28 with TRBJ2-7; D unclear. Germline lookup yields CDR1 MDHEN and CDR2 SYDVKM. The CDR3 extends over 18 amino acids. V was pared by 10 bases and J by 0 bases, with 28 bases between. The CDR3 nucleotides read TGTGCCACCTCTCGAAAGAGACACACAATTTTACCCTCCTACGAGCAGTACTTC. This translates into CATSRKRHTILPSYEQYF.

The gene calls are TRBV7-3 and TRBJ2-6, with D possibly TRBD1 on 5 matching bases. The V gene's germline CDR1 is SGHTA and CDR2 FQGTGA. This CDR3 has 17 residues. The germline V and J ends were trimmed by 2 bases and 0 bases, with 11 bases remaining between them. CDR3 region: CASSLGHVHSGANVLTF. The CDR3 nucleotides are TGTGCCAGCAGCTTAGGACACGTACACTCTGGGGCCAACGTCCTGACTTTC.

This clone was picked up a small number of times. The V gene is TRBV6-5, the J gene TRBJ2-2; no definite D call. Germline CDR1 reads MNHEY; CDR2 reads SVGAGI. This CDR3 region has 15 residues. With 6 bases removed from V and 4 bases from J, the gap between germline ends came to 15 bases. The CDR3 sequence: CASSPPSSITGELFF. CDR3 nucleotide sequence: TGTGCCAGCAGCCCCCCGAGTAGCATCACCGGGGAGCTGTTTTTT.

The genes are TRBV5-1 and TRBJ2-7; TRBD1 aligns across 11 bases. Germline V gives CDR1 SGHRS, CDR2 YFSETQ. There are 15 residues in the CDR3. V was clipped by 4 bases and J by 3 bases; unmatched bases: 6. CDR3: CASSPQGTGGYEQYF. As DNA, the CDR3 is TGCGCCAGCAGCCCCCAGGGGACAGGGGGCTACGAGCAGTACTTC.

The rearrangement links TRBV7-9 to TRBJ1-4; D not certain. Trimming took 4 bases from V and 1 from J, leaving 10 bases between them. Per germline, CDR1 SEHNR and CDR2 FQNEAQ (reference sequence). CDR3 length equals 15 residues. The CDR3 is CASSSSFGTNEKLFF. Written as DNA, the CDR3 is TGTGCCAGCAGCTCCTCCTTCGGAACTAATGAAAAACTGTTTTTT.

The genes are TRBV7-9 and TRBJ1-1, with D unresolved. Germline CDR1 SEHNR, CDR2 FQNEAQ (reference sequence). Trimming removed 5 bases from V and 5 bases from J, with 12 bases in between. The CDR3 runs 13 residues. CDR3 bases: TGTGCCAGCAGCGGCCGGGGAGGGACTGAAGCTTTCTTT. Its protein product is CASSGRGGTEAFF.